This is a list of T cell receptor beta chains from one sample in a study of CXCR3-negative and CXCR3-positive naive CD8 T cells. Reprocessing the 5' RACE reads, TCRdb reports a single entry for every CDR3 protein and omits DNA. Its table records approximately 130,000 distinct CDR3 sequences. Input material: naive CXCR3+ CD8+ T cells from blood. The receptors were sampled from a human donor in good health. Some clones in this sample may be carry-over from other donors' samples. CDR3s include the opening cysteine and the closing phenylalanine or tryptophan. Fields, in order: J gene, V gene, CDR3 protein.

J gene: TRBJ1-5; V gene: TRBV10-3; CDR3 protein: CAISPGGPANQPQHF
J gene: TRBJ2-1; V gene: TRBV7-2; CDR3 protein: CASSPLWAGGPLGNEQFF
J gene: TRBJ1-1; V gene: TRBV5-5; CDR3 protein: CASRGGSMSTEAFF
J gene: TRBJ1-1; V gene: TRBV28; CDR3 protein: CASSSQGATRGYVWDYTEAFF
J gene: TRBJ2-7; V gene: TRBV29-1; CDR3 protein: CSANTGQGYEQYF
J gene: TRBJ2-7; V gene: TRBV7-2; CDR3 protein: CASSLHWTEDGEHYF
J gene: TRBJ1-4; V gene: TRBV2; CDR3 protein: CASSEWNRGSPAATNEKLFF
J gene: TRBJ2-1; V gene: TRBV19; CDR3 protein: CASSIAAGPNEQFF
J gene: TRBJ1-2; V gene: TRBV5-5; CDR3 protein: CASSFIYAESYTF
J gene: TRBJ1-2; V gene: TRBV6-4; CDR3 protein: CASSESPHGDYGYTF
J gene: TRBJ2-1; V gene: TRBV12-3/TRBV12-4; CDR3 protein: CASSLGGVEYNEQFF
J gene: TRBJ2-2; V gene: TRBV12-3/TRBV12-4; CDR3 protein: CASTTEGQGVTGELFF
J gene: TRBJ2-7; V gene: TRBV7-9; CDR3 protein: CASSPSTIEERNEQYF
J gene: TRBJ1-1; V gene: TRBV6-6; CDR3 protein: CASSDSENTEAFF
J gene: TRBJ2-7; V gene: TRBV25-1; CDR3 protein: CASSGRTDSYEQYF
J gene: TRBJ2-7; V gene: TRBV27; CDR3 protein: CASSPTGGAPYEQYF
J gene: TRBJ1-2; V gene: TRBV28; CDR3 protein: CASLQRGPYGYTF
J gene: TRBJ2-7; V gene: TRBV5-1; CDR3 protein: CASSSSGGGEQYF
J gene: TRBJ2-5; V gene: TRBV10-3; CDR3 protein: CAISESGGLETQYF
J gene: TRBJ1-2; V gene: TRBV20-1; CDR3 protein: CSANPSGRYTF
J gene: TRBJ2-1; V gene: TRBV20-1; CDR3 protein: CSASTDSLPYNEQFF
J gene: TRBJ1-5; V gene: TRBV2; CDR3 protein: CASTGGGAYSNQPQHF
J gene: TRBJ2-5; V gene: TRBV28; CDR3 protein: CASSLYASSETQYF
J gene: TRBJ2-1; V gene: TRBV29-1; CDR3 protein: CSVQEYNEQFF
J gene: TRBJ2-7; V gene: TRBV29-1; CDR3 protein: CSVEVSGTGVGEQYF
J gene: TRBJ2-5; V gene: TRBV12-3/TRBV12-4; CDR3 protein: CASSLTGGETQYF
J gene: TRBJ2-7; V gene: TRBV28; CDR3 protein: CASSGLAGALEQYF
J gene: TRBJ2-7; V gene: TRBV5-1; CDR3 protein: CASSLIGGVPYEQYF
J gene: TRBJ2-2; V gene: TRBV7-6; CDR3 protein: CASSPTSGRANTGELFF
J gene: TRBJ2-1; V gene: TRBV2; CDR3 protein: CASSEFGLAGGTYYNEQFF
J gene: TRBJ2-5; V gene: TRBV5-6; CDR3 protein: CASSPEREMEETQYF
J gene: TRBJ2-1; V gene: TRBV14; CDR3 protein: CASSQDRSSLAGVGVYDEQFF
J gene: TRBJ2-1; V gene: TRBV15; CDR3 protein: CATSRNRGLGNEQFF
J gene: TRBJ2-1; V gene: TRBV7-8; CDR3 protein: CASSFGVVNEQFF
J gene: TRBJ2-1; V gene: TRBV12-3/TRBV12-4; CDR3 protein: CASRTVERRGYNEQFF
J gene: TRBJ2-1; V gene: TRBV19; CDR3 protein: CASSIASRSSYNEQFF
J gene: TRBJ1-2; V gene: TRBV11-3; CDR3 protein: CASSGPDRAGYTF